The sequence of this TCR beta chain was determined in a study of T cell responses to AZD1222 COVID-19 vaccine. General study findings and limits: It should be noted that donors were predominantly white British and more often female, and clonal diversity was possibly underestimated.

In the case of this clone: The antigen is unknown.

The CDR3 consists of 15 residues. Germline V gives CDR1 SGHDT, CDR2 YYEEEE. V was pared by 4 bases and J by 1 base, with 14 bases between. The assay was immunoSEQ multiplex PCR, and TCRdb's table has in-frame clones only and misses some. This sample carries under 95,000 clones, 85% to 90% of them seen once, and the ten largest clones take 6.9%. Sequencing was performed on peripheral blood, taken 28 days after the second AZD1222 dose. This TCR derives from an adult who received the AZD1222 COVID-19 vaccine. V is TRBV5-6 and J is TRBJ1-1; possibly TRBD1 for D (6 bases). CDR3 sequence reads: CASSTLTGRNTEAFF. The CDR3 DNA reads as TGTGCCAGCAGCACATTGACAGGCAGGAACACTGAAGCTTTCTTT.